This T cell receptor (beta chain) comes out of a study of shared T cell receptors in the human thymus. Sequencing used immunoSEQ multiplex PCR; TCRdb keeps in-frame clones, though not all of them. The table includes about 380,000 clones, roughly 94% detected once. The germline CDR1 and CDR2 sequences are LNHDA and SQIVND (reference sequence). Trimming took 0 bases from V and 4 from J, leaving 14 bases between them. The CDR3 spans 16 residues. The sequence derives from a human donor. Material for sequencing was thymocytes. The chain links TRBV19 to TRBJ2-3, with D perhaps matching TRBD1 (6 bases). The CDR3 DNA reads TGTGCCAGTAGTATAGATCGGGCAGGGGTCTCAGATACGCAGTATTTT. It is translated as CASSIDRAGVSDTQYF.